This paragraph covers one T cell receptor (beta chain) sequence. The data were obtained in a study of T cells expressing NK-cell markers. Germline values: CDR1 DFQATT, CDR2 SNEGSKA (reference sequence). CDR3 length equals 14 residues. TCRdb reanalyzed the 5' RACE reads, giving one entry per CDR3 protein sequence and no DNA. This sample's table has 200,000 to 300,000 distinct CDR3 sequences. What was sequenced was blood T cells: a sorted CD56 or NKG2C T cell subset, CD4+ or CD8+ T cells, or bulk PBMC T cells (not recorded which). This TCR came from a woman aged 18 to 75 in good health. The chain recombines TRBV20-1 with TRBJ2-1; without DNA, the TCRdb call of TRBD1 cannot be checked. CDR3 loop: CSAREQTGVRGQFF.